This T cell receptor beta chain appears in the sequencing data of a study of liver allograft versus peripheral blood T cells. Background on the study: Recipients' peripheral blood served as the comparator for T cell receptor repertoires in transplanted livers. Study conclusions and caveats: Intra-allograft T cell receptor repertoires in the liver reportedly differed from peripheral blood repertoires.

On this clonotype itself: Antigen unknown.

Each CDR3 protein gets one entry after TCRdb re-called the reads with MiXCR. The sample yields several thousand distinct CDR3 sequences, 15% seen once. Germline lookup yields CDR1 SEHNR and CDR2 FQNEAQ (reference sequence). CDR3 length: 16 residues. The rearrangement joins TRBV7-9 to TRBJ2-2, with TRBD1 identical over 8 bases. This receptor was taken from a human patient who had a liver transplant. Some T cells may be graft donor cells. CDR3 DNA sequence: TGTGTCAGAAGCTTACAGGGGGGTATGAACACCGGGGAGCTGTTTTTT. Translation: CVRSLQGGMNTGELFF.